This TCR beta chain was captured in a study of blood T cell repertoires in COVID-19. TCRdb's copy holds only in-frame clones and misses some; the assay was immunoSEQ multiplex PCR. This table has just over 300,000 clones, roughly 90% appearing once. The J segment lost 8 bases and the V segment lost 8 bases, leaving 9 bases of the junction unmatched. This CDR3 is built from 14 residues. CDR1 is GTSNPN and CDR2 is SVGIG in the germline V gene (reference sequence). The rearrangement joins TRBV30 to TRBJ1-6; 10 bases agree with TRBD1. The source is a woman aged 25 to 39 with COVID-19, enrolled during active disease. The sequenced sample consisted of peripheral blood. CDR3 residues: CAARKGQGYSPLHF. CDR3 sequence (DNA): TGTGCCGCGAGGAAGGGACAGGGGTATTCACCCCTCCACTTT.